This TCR beta chain was recorded in a study of metastatic and nonmetastatic thyroid tumors. Patients were all untreated before their thyroid surgery. TCRdb reanalyzed the PCR reads with MiXCR. The data show approximately 30,000 clones, with 7.4% seen just once and 40% to 50% held by the top ten. This clone was counted a few times. CDR1 and CDR2 from the germline V gene are SEHNR and FQNEAQ (reference sequence). The CDR3 is 14 amino acids. Between the trimmed V and J ends, which lost 1 base and 0 bases, there was a span of 4 bases. The gene calls are TRBV7-9 and TRBJ2-1; no firm D call. Specimen: blood. The clonotype was recovered from a female donor with papillary thyroid cancer or a benign thyroid nodule (not recorded which). Some clones in this sample may be carry-over from other donors' samples. The CDR3 loop is CASSLDNSYNEQFF. The CDR3 DNA is TGTGCCAGCAGCTTAGATAACTCCTACAATGAGCAGTTCTTC. The full variable domain, rest sourced from reference TRBV7-9 and TRBJ2-1, is DTGVSQNPRHKITKRGQNVTFRCDPISEHNRLYWYRQTLGQGPEFLTYFQNEAQLEKSRLLSDRFSAERPKGSFSTLEIQRTEQGDSAMYLCASSLDNSYNEQFFGPGTRLTVL.